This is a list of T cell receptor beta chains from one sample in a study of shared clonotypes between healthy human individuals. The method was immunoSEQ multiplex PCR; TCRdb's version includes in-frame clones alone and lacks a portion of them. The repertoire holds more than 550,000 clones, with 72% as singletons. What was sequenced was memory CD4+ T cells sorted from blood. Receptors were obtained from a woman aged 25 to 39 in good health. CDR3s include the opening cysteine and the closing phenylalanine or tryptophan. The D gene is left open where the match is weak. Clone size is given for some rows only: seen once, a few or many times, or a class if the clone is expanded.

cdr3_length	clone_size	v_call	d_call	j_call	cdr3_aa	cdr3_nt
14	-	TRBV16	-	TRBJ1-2	CASSQRTGTTGYTF	TGTGCCAGCAGCCAACGAACAGGGACGACGGGCTACACCTTC
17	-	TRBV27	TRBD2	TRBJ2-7	CASSFPPVTSGEDEQYF	TGTGCCAGCAGTTTTCCCCCTGTGACTAGCGGGGAGGACGAGCAGTACTTC
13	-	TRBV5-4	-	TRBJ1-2	CASSLAGFYGYTF	TGTGCCAGCAGCCTGGCGGGGTTCTATGGCTACACCTTC
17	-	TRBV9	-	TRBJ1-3	CASSDSSRAKSGNTIYF	TGTGCCAGCAGTGATTCTTCTCGGGCCAAATCTGGAAACACCATATATTTT
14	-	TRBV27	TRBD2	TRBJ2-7	CASRAGGPSYEQYF	TGTGCCAGTCGAGCGGGAGGGCCCTCCTACGAGCAGTACTTC
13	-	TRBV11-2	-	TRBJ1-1	CASSLLEGLEAFF	TGTGCCAGCAGCTTATTGGAGGGCCTTGAAGCTTTCTTT
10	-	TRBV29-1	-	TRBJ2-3	CSAFEDTQYF	TGCAGCGCCTTCGAAGATACGCAGTATTTT
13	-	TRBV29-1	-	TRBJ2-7	CSVKNPASYEQYF	TGCAGCGTTAAGAACCCCGCTTCCTACGAGCAGTACTTC
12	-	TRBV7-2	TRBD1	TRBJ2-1	CASSPRGSEQFF	TGTGCCAGCAGCCCCAGGGGGAGTGAGCAGTTCTTC
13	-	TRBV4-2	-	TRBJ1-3	CASSQDLGNTIYF	TGTGCCAGCAGCCAAGATCTCGGTAACACCATATATTTT
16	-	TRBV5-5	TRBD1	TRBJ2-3	CASSSGQGANTDTQYF	TGTGCCAGCAGCTCAGGACAGGGGGCAAACACAGATACGCAGTATTTT
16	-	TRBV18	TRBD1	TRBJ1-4	CASSPRTGFINEKLFF	TGTGCCAGCTCACCGAGGACAGGGTTCATAAATGAAAAACTGTTTTTT
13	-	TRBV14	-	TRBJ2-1	CASSLARYNEQFF	TGTGCCAGCAGCCTCGCGAGGTACAATGAGCAGTTCTTC
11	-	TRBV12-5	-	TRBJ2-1	CATVPRVPDFF	TGTGCTACCGTGCCGAGAGTTCCGGACTTCTTC
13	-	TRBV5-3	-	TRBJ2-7	CARSSDSAYEQYF	TGTGCCAGAAGCTCAGACAGTGCCTACGAGCAGTACTTC
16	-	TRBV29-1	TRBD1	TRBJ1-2	CSVDSSRGLPNYGYTF	TGCAGCGTTGATTCGAGCAGGGGGCTTCCGAACTATGGCTACACCTTC
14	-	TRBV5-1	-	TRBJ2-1	CASRNLGGGNEQFF	TGCGCCAGCAGGAATTTGGGAGGGGGCAATGAGCAGTTCTTC
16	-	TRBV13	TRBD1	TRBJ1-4	CASSSQQDRAGEKLFF	TGTGCCAGCAGCTCCCAGCAAGACAGGGCCGGGGAAAAACTGTTTTTT
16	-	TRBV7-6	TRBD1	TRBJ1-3	CASSWDSRSSGNTIYF	TGTGCCAGCAGCTGGGACAGTCGTAGCTCTGGAAACACCATATATTTT
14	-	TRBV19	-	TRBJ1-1	CASSPRTVNTEAFF	TGTGCCAGTAGTCCTCGGACGGTGAACACTGAAGCTTTCTTT
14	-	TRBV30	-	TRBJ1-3	CAWTKGSSGNTIYF	TGTGCCTGGACGAAAGGAAGCTCTGGAAACACCATATATTTT
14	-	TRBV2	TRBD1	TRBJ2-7	CASTHQTGPYEQYF	TGTGCCAGCACCCATCAGACAGGGCCCTACGAGCAGTACTTC
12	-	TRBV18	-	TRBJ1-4	CASSELNEKLFF	TGTGCCAGCTCGGAACTAAATGAAAAACTGTTTTTT
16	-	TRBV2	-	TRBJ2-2	CASSLRGGSNTGELFF	TGTGCCAGCAGCCTCCGTGGGGGCTCGAACACCGGGGAGCTGTTTTTT
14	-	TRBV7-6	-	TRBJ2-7	CASSPTGQPYEQYF	TGTGCCAGCAGCCCGACAGGACAACCCTACGAGCAGTACTTC
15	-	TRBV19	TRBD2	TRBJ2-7	CASSIGLAGINEQYF	TGTGCCAGTAGTATAGGGCTAGCGGGAATCAACGAGCAGTACTTC
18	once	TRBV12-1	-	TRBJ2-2	CASSFGFRGPLNTGELFF	TGTGCCAGCAGCTTTGGGTTTCGCGGCCCACTTAACACCGGGGAGCTGTTTTTT
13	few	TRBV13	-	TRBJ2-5	CASSRGRQETQYF	TGTGCCAGCAGCCGGGGGAGACAAGAGACCCAGTACTTC
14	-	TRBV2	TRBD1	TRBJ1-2	CASRGTGGNRGYTF	TGTGCCAGCAGGGGGACAGGGGGGAATCGTGGCTACACCTTC
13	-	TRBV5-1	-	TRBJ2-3	CASSLDSTDTQYF	TGCGCCAGCAGCCTGGACAGCACAGATACGCAGTATTTT
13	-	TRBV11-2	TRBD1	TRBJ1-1	CASSPRDRVWAFF	TGTGCCAGCAGCCCGAGGGACAGGGTATGGGCTTTCTTT
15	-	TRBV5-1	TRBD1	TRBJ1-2	CASSASGTGNYGYTF	TGCGCCAGCAGCGCCTCCGGGACAGGCAACTATGGCTACACCTTC
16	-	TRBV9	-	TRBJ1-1	CASSVGSNRANTEAFF	TGTGCCAGCAGCGTAGGCTCTAACAGGGCGAACACTGAAGCTTTCTTT
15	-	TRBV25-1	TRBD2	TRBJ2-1	CASSATSGSYNEQFF	TGTGCCAGCAGTGCCACTAGCGGATCCTACAATGAGCAGTTCTTC
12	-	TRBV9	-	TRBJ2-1	CASSVGWEEQFF	TGTGCCAGCAGCGTGGGGTGGGAAGAGCAGTTCTTC
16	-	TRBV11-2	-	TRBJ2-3	CASSLPSQSSTDTQYF	TGTGCCAGCAGCTTGCCTAGCCAGTCTAGCACAGATACGCAGTATTTT
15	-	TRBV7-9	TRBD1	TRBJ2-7	CASSTSGQANDEQYF	TGTGCCAGCAGCACCTCAGGACAGGCTAACGACGAGCAGTACTTC
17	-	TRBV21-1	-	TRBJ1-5	CASKESGTGGRRQPQHF	TGTGCCAGCAAGGAAAGTGGGACAGGGGGGCGCAGGCAGCCCCAGCATTTT
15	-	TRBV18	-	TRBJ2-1	CASSPPSVPQGEQFF	TGTGCCAGCTCACCACCTAGCGTTCCTCAAGGTGAGCAGTTCTTC
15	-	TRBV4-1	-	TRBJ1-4	CASSQDFGVVEKLFF	TGCGCCAGCAGCCAAGATTTTGGGGTGGTAGAAAAACTGTTTTTT
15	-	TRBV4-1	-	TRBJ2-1	CASSQVDRLYNEQFF	TGCGCCAGCAGCCAAGTGGACAGACTGTACAATGAGCAGTTCTTC
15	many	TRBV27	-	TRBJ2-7	CASSLFFKTTYEQYF	TGTGCCAGCAGTTTATTTTTCAAGACCACCTACGAGCAGTACTTC
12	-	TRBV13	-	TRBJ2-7	CASSLRSYEQYF	TGTGCCAGCAGCTTACGCTCCTACGAGCAGTACTTC